This TCR beta chain emerged from a study of post-analysis software for immune sequencing data. For the study at large: The disease courses covered relapsing-remitting, secondary progressive and progressive-relapsing multiple sclerosis.

Overall study findings and caveats: Multiple sclerosis was associated with a significant reduction in normalized Chao1 diversity relative to controls. In patients, about 5 TRBV segments were more frequent than in controls, with TRBV5-6, TRBV5-1 and TRBV20-1 among them. F measure showed strong co-clustering of same-batch samples.

V was pared by 1 base and J by 3 bases, with 6 bases of the junction left unmatched. This CDR3 is 16 amino acids long. Germline loops: CDR1 SQVTM, CDR2 ANQGSEA. Unique-molecular-identifier-tagged TCR beta cDNA libraries were used. The source material, about 0.9 to 10 million T cells, gave rise to roughly 500,000 cDNA molecules. TCRdb called the PCR reads again in MiXCR, with one record for every CDR3 protein. The data show about 770,000 distinct CDR3 sequences, 46% seen once. In regard to this clonotype: Its specificity is unknown. Since the CDR3 does not end with the conserved phenylalanine or tryptophan, this likely comes from a read error.

The gene calls are TRBV29-1 and TRBJ2-1; 10 nucleotides agree with TRBD2. The receptor's source is a girl under 18 with multiple sclerosis. The specimen sequenced was blood. The CDR3 DNA is TGCAGCGTTGAAGTTAGCGGGAGGTCCTACTACAATGAGCAGTTCGTC. Translation: CSVEVSGRSYYNEQFV.